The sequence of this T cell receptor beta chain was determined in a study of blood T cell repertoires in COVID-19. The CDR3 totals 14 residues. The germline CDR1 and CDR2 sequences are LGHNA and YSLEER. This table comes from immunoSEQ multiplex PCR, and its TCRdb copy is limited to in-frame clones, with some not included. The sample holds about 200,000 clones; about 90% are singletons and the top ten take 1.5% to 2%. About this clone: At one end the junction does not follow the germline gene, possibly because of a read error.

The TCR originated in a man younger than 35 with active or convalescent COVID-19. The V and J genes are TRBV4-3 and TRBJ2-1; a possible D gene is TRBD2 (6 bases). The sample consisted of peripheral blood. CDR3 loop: CAGSQAGSYNEQFF. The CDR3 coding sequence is TGCGCCGGCAGCCAAGCGGGCTCCTACAATGAGCAGTTCTTC.